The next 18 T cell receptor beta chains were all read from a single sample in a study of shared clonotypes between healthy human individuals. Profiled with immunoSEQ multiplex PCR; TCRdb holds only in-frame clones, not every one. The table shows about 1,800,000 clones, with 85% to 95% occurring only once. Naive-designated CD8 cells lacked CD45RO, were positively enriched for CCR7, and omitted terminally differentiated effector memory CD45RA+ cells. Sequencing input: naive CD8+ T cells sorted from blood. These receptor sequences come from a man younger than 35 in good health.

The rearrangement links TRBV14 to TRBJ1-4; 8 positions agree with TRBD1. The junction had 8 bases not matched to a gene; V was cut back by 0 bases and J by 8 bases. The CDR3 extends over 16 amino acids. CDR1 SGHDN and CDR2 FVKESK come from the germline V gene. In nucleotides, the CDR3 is TGTGCCAGCAGCCAAGATGGGGGACAGGAAAAGGAAAAACTGTTTTTT. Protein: CASSQDGGQEKEKLFF.

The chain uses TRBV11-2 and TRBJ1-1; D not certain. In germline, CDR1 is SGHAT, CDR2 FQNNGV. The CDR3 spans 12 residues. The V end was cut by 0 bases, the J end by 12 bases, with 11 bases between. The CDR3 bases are TGTGCCAGCAGCTTAGAGGGCGGCGAGACTTTCTTT. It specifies CASSLEGGETFF.

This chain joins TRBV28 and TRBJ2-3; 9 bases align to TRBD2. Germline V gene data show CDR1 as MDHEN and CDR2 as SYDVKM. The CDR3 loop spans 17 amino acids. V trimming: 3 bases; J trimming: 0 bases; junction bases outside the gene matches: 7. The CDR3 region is CASSLFVSGGSTDTQYF. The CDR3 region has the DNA TGTGCCAGCAGTTTGTTCGTTAGCGGGGGAAGCACAGATACGCAGTATTTT.

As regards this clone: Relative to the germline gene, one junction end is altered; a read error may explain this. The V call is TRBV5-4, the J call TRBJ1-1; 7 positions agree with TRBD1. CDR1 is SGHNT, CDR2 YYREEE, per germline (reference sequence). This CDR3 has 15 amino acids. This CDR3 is CASSSRDSWNPEAFF. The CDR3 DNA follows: TGTGCCAGCAGCTCAAGGGACAGTTGGAACCCTGAAGCTTTCTTT.

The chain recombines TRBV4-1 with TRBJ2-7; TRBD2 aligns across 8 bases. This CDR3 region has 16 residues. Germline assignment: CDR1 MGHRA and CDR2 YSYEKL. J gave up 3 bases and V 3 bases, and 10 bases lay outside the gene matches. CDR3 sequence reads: CASSHEFAGGYYEQYF. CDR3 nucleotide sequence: TGCGCCAGCAGCCACGAGTTCGCGGGAGGCTACTACGAGCAGTACTTC.

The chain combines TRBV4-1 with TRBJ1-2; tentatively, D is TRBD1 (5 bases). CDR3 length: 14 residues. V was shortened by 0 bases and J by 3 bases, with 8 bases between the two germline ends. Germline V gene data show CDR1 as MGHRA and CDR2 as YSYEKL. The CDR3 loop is CASSQDEGHYGYTF. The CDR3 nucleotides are TGCGCCAGCAGCCAAGATGAGGGACACTATGGCTACACCTTC.

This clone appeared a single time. The CDR3 region is CASSLGTAGDEQYF. In DNA form, the CDR3 reads TGTGCCAGCAGTTTGGGGACGGCGGGCGACGAGCAGTACTTC. This chain links TRBV27 with TRBJ2-7; D is tentatively TRBD1 or TRBD2 (5 bases each). The CDR3 sequence is 14 residues long. Trimming took 3 bases from V and 5 from J, leaving 14 bases between them. Germline-derived CDR1 and CDR2 are MNHEY and SMNVEV (reference sequence).

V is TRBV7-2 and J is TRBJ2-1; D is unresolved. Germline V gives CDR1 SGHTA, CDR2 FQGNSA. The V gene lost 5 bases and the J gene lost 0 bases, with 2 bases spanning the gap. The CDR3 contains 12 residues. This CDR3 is CASSASYNEQFF. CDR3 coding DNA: TGTGCCAGCAGCGCCTCCTACAATGAGCAGTTCTTC.

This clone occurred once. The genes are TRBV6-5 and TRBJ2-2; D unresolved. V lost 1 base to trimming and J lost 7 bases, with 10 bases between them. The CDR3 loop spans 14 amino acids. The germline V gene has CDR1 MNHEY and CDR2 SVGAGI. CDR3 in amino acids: CASSYFKGNGELFF. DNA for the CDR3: TGTGCCAGCAGTTACTTTAAGGGAAACGGGGAGCTGTTTTTT.

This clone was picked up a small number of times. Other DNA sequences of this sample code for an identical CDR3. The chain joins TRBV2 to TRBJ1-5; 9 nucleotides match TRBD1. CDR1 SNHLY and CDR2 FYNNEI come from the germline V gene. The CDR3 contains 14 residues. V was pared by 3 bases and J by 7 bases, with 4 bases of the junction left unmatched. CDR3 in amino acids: CASSEGQGRQPQHF. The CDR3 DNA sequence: TGTGCCAGCAGTGAGGGACAGGGCAGACAGCCCCAGCATTTT.

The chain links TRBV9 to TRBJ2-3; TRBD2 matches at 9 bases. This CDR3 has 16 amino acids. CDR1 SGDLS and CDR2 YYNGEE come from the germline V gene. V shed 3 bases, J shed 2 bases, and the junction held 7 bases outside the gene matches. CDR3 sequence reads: CASSALAGATTDTQYF. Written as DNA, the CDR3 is TGTGCCAGCAGCGCTTTAGCGGGAGCAACCACAGATACGCAGTATTTT.

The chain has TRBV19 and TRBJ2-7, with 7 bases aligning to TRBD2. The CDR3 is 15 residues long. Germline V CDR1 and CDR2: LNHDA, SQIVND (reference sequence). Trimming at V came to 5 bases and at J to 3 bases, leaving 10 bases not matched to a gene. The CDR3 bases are TGTGCCAGTAGTGAGAGCTCGGGCGGGGGCTACGAGCAGTACTTC. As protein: CASSESSGGGYEQYF.

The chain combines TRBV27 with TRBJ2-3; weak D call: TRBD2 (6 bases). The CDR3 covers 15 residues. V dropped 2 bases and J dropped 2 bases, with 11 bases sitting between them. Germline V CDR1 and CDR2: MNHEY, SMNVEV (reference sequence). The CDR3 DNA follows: TGTGCCAGCAGTTTAGCGGGACCCTACACAGATACGCAGTATTTT. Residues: CASSLAGPYTDTQYF.

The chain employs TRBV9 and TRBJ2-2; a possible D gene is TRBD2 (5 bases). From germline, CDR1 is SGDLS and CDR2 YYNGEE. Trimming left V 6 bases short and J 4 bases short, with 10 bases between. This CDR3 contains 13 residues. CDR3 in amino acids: CASTPSSTGELFF. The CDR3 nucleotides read TGTGCCAGCACGCCTAGCAGCACCGGGGAGCTGTTTTTT.

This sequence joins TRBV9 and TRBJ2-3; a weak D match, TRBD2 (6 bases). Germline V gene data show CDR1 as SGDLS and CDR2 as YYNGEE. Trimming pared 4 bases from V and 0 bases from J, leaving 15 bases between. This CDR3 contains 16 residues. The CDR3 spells CASSQNLADSTDTQYF. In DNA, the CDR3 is TGTGCCAGCAGCCAAAACTTAGCGGATAGCACAGATACGCAGTATTTT.

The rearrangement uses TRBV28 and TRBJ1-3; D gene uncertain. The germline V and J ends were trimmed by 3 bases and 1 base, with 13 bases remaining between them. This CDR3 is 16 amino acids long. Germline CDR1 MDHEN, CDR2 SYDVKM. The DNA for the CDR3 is TGTGCCAGCAGTTTGATAGGAACTGATTCTGGAAACACCATATATTTT. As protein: CASSLIGTDSGNTIYF.

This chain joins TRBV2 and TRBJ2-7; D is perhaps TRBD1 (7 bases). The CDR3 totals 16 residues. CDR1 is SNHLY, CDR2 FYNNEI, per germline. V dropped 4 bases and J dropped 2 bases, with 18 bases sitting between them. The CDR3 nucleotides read TGTGCCAGCAGTGGACTCGACAGGGAGGTTACCTACGAGCAGTACTTC. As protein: CASSGLDREVTYEQYF.

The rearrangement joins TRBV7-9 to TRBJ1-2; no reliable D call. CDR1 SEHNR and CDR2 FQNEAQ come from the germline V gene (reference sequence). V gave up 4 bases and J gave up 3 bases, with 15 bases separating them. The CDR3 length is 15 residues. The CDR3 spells CASSSSEGGHYGYTF. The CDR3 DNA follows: TGTGCCAGCAGCTCCTCGGAGGGAGGACACTATGGCTACACCTTC.